The count of the clone carrying this T cell receptor beta chain is one. The CDR3 loop spans 14 amino acids. Looked up from germline, CDR1 is DFQATT and CDR2 is SNEGSKA (reference sequence). J was trimmed by 4 bases and V by 1 base; bases with no gene match: 0. This entry is derived from a study of spatial heterogeneity in lung cancer. Indicated time point: blood at routine non-recurrence follow-up after resection. TCRdb processed the 5' RACE reads anew with MiXCR; each CDR3 protein has one entry. The repertoire consists of around 100,000 distinct CDR3 sequences, with 10% to 14% occurring once and the leading ten covering around 24%.

This receptor was taken from a female donor with early-stage non-small cell lung cancer. The source material was PBMCs, sampled at follow-up. The chain links TRBV20-1 to TRBJ2-1; 11 nucleotides agree with TRBD2. The CDR3 sequence is CSARGLAGYNEQFF. CDR3 nucleotides: TGCAGTGCTAGAGGACTAGCGGGGTACAATGAGCAGTTCTTC.